The source of this TCR beta chain is a study of graft-versus-host responses after intestinal transplantation. For the study at large: Multivisceral, liver-intestinal, or isolated intestinal grafts went to recipients. Induction with anti-thymocyte globulin, then tacrolimus and steroids for three to four years, was given to all recipients. Whole-study results and caveats: GvH clones appeared in recipient marrow, some first in ileum or blood.

Trimming removed 5 bases from V and 5 bases from J, with 23 bases in between. Germline CDR1 and CDR2: SGHRS and YFSETQ. This CDR3 is built from 17 residues. About this clone: Its antigen remains unknown.

Clones were read by immunoSEQ multiplex PCR, and TCRdb kept only the in-frame ones, dropping some. Of some 140,000 clones listed, about nine tenths were seen once; the top ten hold around 0.2%. The clonotype was recovered from a human donor who received an intestinal transplant. Sequenced here: unstimulated CD4+ T cells sorted from spleen or lymph node cells, sampled before intestinal transplant. The V gene is TRBV5-1, the J gene TRBJ2-1; possible D gene TRBD1, 9 bases. The CDR3 DNA reads as TGCGCCAGCAGTTCCCCGGGGGGGACAGGGCCAAACAATGAGCAGTTCTTC. Amino acid sequence: CASSSPGGTGPNNEQFF.